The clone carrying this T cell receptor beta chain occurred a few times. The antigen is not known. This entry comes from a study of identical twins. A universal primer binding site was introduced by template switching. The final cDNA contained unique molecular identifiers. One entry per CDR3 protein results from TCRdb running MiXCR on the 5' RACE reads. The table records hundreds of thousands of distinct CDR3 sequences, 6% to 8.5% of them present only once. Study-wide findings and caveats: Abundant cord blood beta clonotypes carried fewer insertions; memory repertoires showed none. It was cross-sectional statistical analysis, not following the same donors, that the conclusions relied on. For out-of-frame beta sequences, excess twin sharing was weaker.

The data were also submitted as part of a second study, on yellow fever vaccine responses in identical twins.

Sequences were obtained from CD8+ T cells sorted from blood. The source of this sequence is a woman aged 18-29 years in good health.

DNA for the CDR3: TGCGCCAGCAGCCAGGAAGTCGGACAGCGGCAAGAGACCCAGTACTTC. It specifies CASSQEVGQRQETQYF. The chain combines TRBV4-1 with TRBJ2-5; perhaps TRBD1 as D (6 bases). CDR3 length: 16 amino acids. V lost 3 bases, J lost 2 bases, and 16 bases lay in between. CDR1 MGHRA and CDR2 YSYEKL come from the germline V gene.